Many counts were recorded for the clone carrying this T cell receptor beta chain. This specimen belongs to a study of regulatory T cells in long-lasting Graves disease. For TCR beta, libraries came from iRepertoire HTBI primers and Arm-PCR of CDR3 regions. In TCRdb, the multiplex PCR reads were re-called with MiXCR into one record per CDR3 protein. The profile shows 350,000 to 500,000 distinct CDR3 sequences, about 17% of them singletons. The germline V and J ends were trimmed by 6 bases and 5 bases, with 17 bases remaining between them. This CDR3 has 14 residues. The germline CDR1 and CDR2 sequences are DFQATT and SNEGSKA (reference sequence). Sample time point: newly diagnosed GD, antithyroid drugs for less than 3 months. Isolated PBMC RNA provided the starting material for the TCR library. These data were also filed under a second study, of T cells in Graves' hyperthyroidism and ophthalmopathy.

The source material was peripheral blood mononuclear cells (PBMCs), sampled at new diagnosis, from a patient treated with antithyroid drugs. The chain uses TRBV20-1 and TRBJ2-1, with D hard to call. The receptor comes from a woman younger than 45 with Graves disease. CDR3 sequence reads: CSAPPGNQNNEQFF. In DNA form, the CDR3 reads TGCAGTGCCCCGCCGGGTAACCAAAACAATGAGCAGTTCTTC.